The present T cell receptor (beta chain) was sequenced within a study of T-cell reconstitution after alpha-beta-depleted transplantation in children. This CDR3 spans 14 amino acids. V was cut by 6 bases and J by 0 bases, with 10 bases left in between. Germline V gene lookup returns CDR1 ENHRY and CDR2 SYGVKD. During its preparation, the TCRbeta library received unique molecular identifiers. TCRdb analysed the PCR reads with MiXCR anew, one entry per CDR3 protein. The sample yields about half a million distinct CDR3 sequences, 9.5% to 15% seen once. The specimen comprised PBMCs from the stem cell graft donor, sampled from the stem cell graft. This chain joins TRBV10-3 and TRBJ2-3; D perhaps matches TRBD2 (5 bases). The sequence came from a human donor who donated a stem cell graft to a child with combined immunodeficiency. The CDR3 coding sequence is TGTGCCATCAGCGGGGTTGCTAGCACAGATACGCAGTATTTT. It yields the protein CAISGVASTDTQYF.